Listed here are 5 T cell receptor beta chains from one sample, sequenced in a study of response to subunit inactivated influenza vaccine. TCRdb re-called the RT-PCR reads through MiXCR, storing one row per CDR3 protein. The sample comprises hundreds of thousands of distinct CDR3 sequences, 15% to 17% of which are singletons, and roughly 10% rests with the top ten. Material: PBMCs from blood, obtained approximately 12 days after vaccination. The receptors come from a man aged 50-59 years who received an inactivated influenza vaccine.

The CDR3 loop is CASSSSLGYNEQFF. The CDR3 region has the DNA TGTGCCAGCAGTTCGTCTCTAGGTTACAATGAGCAGTTCTTC. The genes are TRBV12-3 or TRBV12-4 and TRBJ2-1, with D uncertain. The CDR3 length is 14 residues. Between the trimmed V and J ends, which lost 4 bases and 4 bases, there was a span of 11 bases.

V gene TRBV18 combines with J gene TRBJ2-7; possible D gene TRBD2, 6 bases. The CDR3 length is 14 residues. V was shortened by 10 bases and J by 3 bases, with 19 bases between the two germline ends. CDR1 and CDR2 (germline): KGHSH, LQKENI. For the CDR3, the DNA is TGTGCCACCGCGGAGGGACCAGGTATCTACGAGCAGTACTTC. Translating it yields CATAEGPGIYEQYF.

This clonotype was seen ten or more times. The chain couples TRBV24-1 to TRBJ2-1; no firm D call. Germline V gives CDR1 KGHDR, CDR2 SFDVKD. This CDR3 is built from 14 residues. V gave up 3 bases and J gave up 9 bases, with 14 bases separating them. The CDR3 loop is CATSDPTKLFEQFF. In nucleotides, the CDR3 is TGTGCCACCAGTGATCCCACCAAGCTCTTTGAGCAGTTCTTC.

This clonotype showed up just once. V usage is TRBV20-1 and J usage is TRBJ2-3; D gene uncertain. CDR1 and CDR2 (germline): DFQATT, SNEGSKA (reference sequence). The CDR3 runs to 13 residues. CDR3 bases: TGCAGCTCCGGCCAGGCTCTGGGCTATGGGCAGTATTTT. Translating it yields CSSGQALGYGQYF.

The chain recombines TRBV4-2 with TRBJ2-7, with D tentatively TRBD2 (5 bases). The CDR3 has 14 residues. Trimming removed 1 base at V and 2 bases at J, with 9 bases between. Germline assignment: CDR1 LGHNA and CDR2 YNFKEQ. In nucleotides, the CDR3 is TGTGCCAGCAGCCAAGTAGTCGGGGCCTACGAGCAGTACTTC. It encodes CASSQVVGAYEQYF.